The source of this TCR beta chain is a study of blood T cell repertoires in COVID-19 (dated by TCRdb to the early 2020s). Regarding the study in general: Samples from collaborators originated in the United States, Italy and Spain and spanned both the acute and convalescent phases of COVID-19. The material from the prospective study consisted of cDNA or gDNA derived from T cells, B-cell-depleted T cells, or PBMCs. The repertoires were released in a freely available public database intended as a resource for research on the immune response to SARS-CoV-2. Deeply sampled blood TCRbeta repertoires from subjects exposed to, actively infected with, or recovered from COVID-19 were included in the dataset. HLA class I and class II types, where available, came from metadata supplied by the sample provider rather than from assay-based typing. Samples came from the ongoing ImmuneRACE study (first 160 participants) plus 1,254 subjects from 6 global collaborators. Nearly every sample came with metadata listing a de-identified subject ID, COVID-19 status, age in years and sex.

In the germline V gene, CDR1 corresponds to MDHEN and CDR2 to SYDVKM. V gives up 5 bases and J gives up 8 bases, and the segment between their germline ends measures 18 bases. The CDR3 goes from the cysteine to the phenylalanine over 15 residues. Only the CDR3 DNA is retained, 45 bases long and in frame from the first base. Collaborating institutions collected whole blood in K2EDTA tubes following their own protocols. For TCRbeta analysis, collaborators shipped samples as frozen whole blood, isolated PBMCs, or DNA extracted from either of those sample types. The paper as a whole reports these results and caveats: The amount of clinical and demographic metadata varied by source and participant and was provided uncurated.

TCRbeta CDR3 regions were amplified from genomic DNA by means of the immunoSEQ Assay, a bias-controlled multiplex PCR. As for how the authors treated the data: Within the assay, amplification of reference gene primers was used to estimate how many nucleated cells each sample contained. Sequence reads were collapsed and filtered to measure the absolute abundance of every unique TCRbeta CDR3 rearrangement. Productive Simpson clonality was computed per sample as the square root of Simpson's diversity index over productive rearrangements. Sourced from immuneACCESS, this table was stored by TCRdb with only in-frame sequences that have V and J called. A share of the clones is absent; for the studies checked, an unresolved V gene accounts for under half, and the remainder has no known explanation. V, J and clone size are those of that table, while D and trimming were read from the DNA. The sample includes 30,000 to 45,000 clones, with 60% to 85% observed a single time. Together, the top ten hold roughly 2% of the sample.

To note about this clone: Which antigen it targets is not known. Base qualities were left out, and no much larger clone turns up one base away.

The chain joins TRBV28 to TRBJ1-4; TRBD1 is a weak D gene call, 5 bases matching. The sequence was collected from a man between 60 and 75 years old with active COVID-19. Sequencing was done on a sample of peripheral blood. The CDR3: CASSPALISGEKLFF. The DNA reads as follows: TGTGCCAGCAGTCCCGCCCTGATCTCAGGGGAAAAACTGTTTTTT.